These T cell receptor beta chains were read from a single sample in a study of CD4+ T cells in melanoma. Libraries were prepared by immunoSEQ multiplex PCR; TCRdb keeps only in-frame clonotypes and omits some of them. The repertoire holds some 21,000 clones, around 80% seen once, with 9.7% in the top ten. These TCRs come from a human donor with melanoma. The CDR3 runs from the conserved cysteine through the conserved F or W. The D gene is left open where the match is weak. Some rows have no size entry. The others give once, few or many, or a class for an expanded clone.

-,TRBJ1-4,TRBV7-6,-,TGTGCCAGCAGCTTAGCGCATGGCGAAAAACTGTTTTTT,CASSLAHGEKLFF
-,TRBJ2-1,TRBV9,-,TGTGCCAGCAGCACAGGACGGAATGAGCAGTTCTTC,CASSTGRNEQFF
-,TRBJ2-5,TRBV5-1,-,TGCGCCAGCAGCTCGGGGGACCTGGTTGGGGAAGAGACCCAGTACTTC,CASSSGDLVGEETQYF
-,TRBJ2-3,TRBV6-1,-,TGTGCCAGCAGTGGGCAGCTCACAGATACGCAGTATTTT,CASSGQLTDTQYF
-,TRBJ1-6,TRBV5-5,-,TGTGCCAGCAGCTTTAGGGCAGGGTATAATTCACCCCTCCACTTT,CASSFRAGYNSPLHF
-,TRBJ2-7,TRBV6-5,-,TGTGCCAGCAGTTACTCGAATATGGGGGCTCCCTACGAGCAGTACTTC,CASSYSNMGAPYEQYF
-,TRBJ2-3,TRBV5-1,-,TGCGCCAGCAGCGAGGGGGATACGCAGTATTTT,CASSEGDTQYF
-,TRBJ1-2,TRBV7-9,-,TGTGCCAGCAGCCCGAGGGGGGTAACCTATGGCTACACCTTC,CASSPRGVTYGYTF
-,TRBJ2-7,TRBV11-2,-,TGTGCCAGCAGCTTAGATATGTTTGAGCAGTACTTC,CASSLDMFEQYF
-,TRBJ2-1,TRBV19,-,TGTGCCAGTAGGCTAGGGACATCAAACTACAATGAGCAGTTCTTC,CASRLGTSNYNEQFF
-,TRBJ2-1,TRBV7-3,-,TGTGCCAGCAGCCCCTACTACGCCCGGTGGGATGAGCAGTTCTTC,CASSPYYARWDEQFF
-,TRBJ1-3,TRBV7-9,-,TGTGCCAGCAGCTCAGAGGGAAACACCATATATTTT,CASSSEGNTIYF
-,TRBJ1-6,TRBV30,-,TGTGCCTGGAGTCGGGGGCTTGGGGATTCACCCCTCCACTTT,CAWSRGLGDSPLHF
-,TRBJ2-3,TRBV11-1,-,TGTGCCAGCAGCGTACACACAGGAAGCACAGATACGCAGTATTTT,CASSVHTGSTDTQYF
-,TRBJ2-1,TRBV25-1,TRBD2,TGTGCCAGCAGTGACGGGGGGGGAAACAATGAGCAGTTCTTC,CASSDGGGNNEQFF
-,TRBJ2-2,TRBV7-2,-,TGTGCCAGCAGCTTAAAAGGTTCCGGCACCGGGGAGCTGTTTTTT,CASSLKGSGTGELFF
-,TRBJ1-2,TRBV6-4,-,TGTGCCAGCAGCGAATCCCGAGTAACCTCGAACGGCTACACCTTC,CASSESRVTSNGYTF
-,TRBJ1-2,TRBV4-1,TRBD1,TGCGCCAGCAGCCCAGGGACAGGGGGGAACTATGGCTACACCTTC,CASSPGTGGNYGYTF
-,TRBJ1-4,TRBV6-6,-,TGTGCCAGCAGCCTCGATTATAATGAAAAACTGTTTTTT,CASSLDYNEKLFF
-,TRBJ1-5,TRBV9,TRBD1,TGTGCCAGCAGCGTGGGACAGGGGGCATATCAGCCCCAGCATTTT,CASSVGQGAYQPQHF
once,TRBJ2-1,TRBV7-2,TRBD1,TGTGCCAGCAGCTGGCGACAGGGGAAGAGCTCCTACAATGAGCAGTTCTTC,CASSWRQGKSSYNEQFF
-,TRBJ2-2,TRBV6-1,-,TGTGCCAGCAGTGAAGCGGCGGACTTGGACTGGGGGGAGCTGTTTTTT,CASSEAADLDWGELFF
-,TRBJ2-1,TRBV7-8,TRBD1,TGTGCCAGCAGAGCCGACAGGGGGCGTTTTAATGAGCAGTTCTTC,CASRADRGRFNEQFF
-,TRBJ2-7,TRBV14,-,TGTGCCAGCAGCCCCCGGGGCAGACCCGAGCAGTACTTC,CASSPRGRPEQYF
-,TRBJ1-1,TRBV7-8,-,TGTGCCAGCAGCGTCCCCTGGGGTGCAAACACTGAAGCTTTCTTT,CASSVPWGANTEAFF
once,TRBJ1-4,TRBV5-5,-,TGTGCCAGCAGCTATGGACCTAATGAAAAACTGTTTTTT,CASSYGPNEKLFF
-,TRBJ1-2,TRBV5-4,-,TGTGCCAGCAGCCACGTACAGGCACCTAAGAGCGGCTACACCTTC,CASSHVQAPKSGYTF
few,TRBJ1-1,TRBV5-6,-,TGTGCCAGCAGCAGAGGACAGTCGAACACTGAAGCTTTCTTT,CASSRGQSNTEAFF
once,TRBJ2-1,TRBV12-5,-,TGTGCTAGTGGTTTGGACTTCTCCTCCTACAATGAGCAGTTCTTC,CASGLDFSSYNEQFF
-,TRBJ2-7,TRBV19,TRBD2,TGTGCCAGTAGTAACCGGGGGGGGACAAGCTCCTACGAGCAGTACTTC,CASSNRGGTSSYEQYF
-,TRBJ1-1,TRBV19,TRBD1,TGTGCCAGTGGGGACAGACCGACTGAAGCTTTCTTT,CASGDRPTEAFF
few,TRBJ2-1,TRBV11-2,TRBD2,TGTGCCAGCAGCCTCGCGGGACTAGCGGTAATTAACAATGAGCAGTTCTTC,CASSLAGLAVINNEQFF
-,TRBJ2-7,TRBV6-1,TRBD1,TGTGCCAGCAGGAAGACAGGGGCCGCCTACGAGCAGTACTTC,CASRKTGAAYEQYF
-,TRBJ1-2,TRBV5-8,TRBD1,TGTGCCAGCAGTGGGACAAGACAGGGGGGTGACTATGGCTACACCTTC,CASSGTRQGGDYGYTF
-,TRBJ1-6,TRBV7-9,-,TGTGCCAGCAGCCGAGGGGGGGTGGGTTCACCCCTCCACTTT,CASSRGGVGSPLHF
once,TRBJ2-5,TRBV5-1,-,TGCGCCAGCAGCCGCGCCAGGGAAGGGTCAGAGACCCAGTACTTC,CASSRAREGSETQYF
-,TRBJ1-3,TRBV5-1,-,TGCGCCAGCAGTAACCCCTCGGGCTCTGGAAACACCATATATTTT,CASSNPSGSGNTIYF
few,TRBJ1-3,TRBV5-1,-,TGCGCCAGCAGCTCCTCTCGTTCGGACTCTGGAAACACCATATATTTT,CASSSSRSDSGNTIYF
-,TRBJ1-4,TRBV7-3,-,TGTGCCAGCAGCTTAAGAGGGCCCGTCAGTGCAACTAATGAAAAACTGTTTTTT,CASSLRGPVSATNEKLFF
-,TRBJ2-5,TRBV19,-,TGTGCCAGTAGTATCACGCAGGGGCCAACTCGTGAGACCCAGTACTTC,CASSITQGPTRETQYF
once,TRBJ1-2,TRBV27,-,TGTGCCAGCAGTTTTCGGGAGTCCGGCTATGGCTACACCTTC,CASSFRESGYGYTF
-,TRBJ1-3,TRBV2,-,TGTGCCAGCAGTGAAGTTGCGCTAGGAAACACCATATATTTT,CASSEVALGNTIYF
-,TRBJ1-3,TRBV4-1,-,TGCGCCAGCAGCCAAGATCCGGGGATCGGAAACACCATATATTTT,CASSQDPGIGNTIYF
-,TRBJ2-7,TRBV27,TRBD1,TGTGCCAGCAGCCGATCAGGGGGATCACCCTACGAGCAGTACTTC,CASSRSGGSPYEQYF
-,TRBJ2-2,TRBV6-5,-,TGTGCCAGCAACCCCAACAGGGTTAACACCGGGGAGCTGTTTTTT,CASNPNRVNTGELFF
-,TRBJ1-5,TRBV30,-,TGTGCCTGGAGTCCCAGTAGCAATCAGCCCCAGCATTTT,CAWSPSSNQPQHF
-,TRBJ1-5,TRBV19,-,TGTGCCAGTAGTATTTCCAGGGGTCAGCCCCAGCATTTT,CASSISRGQPQHF
-,TRBJ1-1,TRBV9,TRBD1,TGTGCCAGCAGCTTCGGACAGGGGAACACTGAAGCTTTCTTT,CASSFGQGNTEAFF
-,TRBJ2-3,TRBV14,-,TGTGCCAGCAGCCAAGAAGGGCGGGGCACAGATACGCAGTATTTT,CASSQEGRGTDTQYF
-,TRBJ2-4,TRBV19,TRBD2,TGTGCCAGTGGGGCTGGCGGGGGGGCCCTAGCCAAAAACATTCAGTACTTC,CASGAGGGALAKNIQYF
few,TRBJ2-7,TRBV5-4,-,TGTGCCAGCAGCGCAGGTTACGAGCAGTACTTC,CASSAGYEQYF
once,TRBJ2-2,TRBV6-5,-,TGTGCCAGCAGTTACCAGGCCTCGGTCACCGGGGAGCTGTTTTTT,CASSYQASVTGELFF
-,TRBJ1-3,TRBV5-6,TRBD1,TGTGCCAGCAGCTTACTTGGACAGGGCTCTGGAAACACCATATATTTT,CASSLLGQGSGNTIYF
-,TRBJ2-3,TRBV2,-,TGTGCCAGCGCGGGAAACACAGATACGCAGTATTTT,CASAGNTDTQYF
-,TRBJ2-7,TRBV5-1,-,TGCGCCAGCAGCGCGCTAGAGGGCTACGAGCAGTACTTC,CASSALEGYEQYF
-,TRBJ2-3,TRBV5-1,-,TGCGCCAGCAGCTTGGTTCCAGCCTTGGATTCAGATACGCAGTATTTT,CASSLVPALDSDTQYF
few,TRBJ2-7,TRBV2,-,TGTGCCAGCAGTACGGAGGCTACCCATCGCAATGAGCAGTACTTC,CASSTEATHRNEQYF
few,TRBJ1-5,TRBV9,-,TGTGCCAGCAGCGAGGGGGACCTCGGTCAGCCCCAGCATTTT,CASSEGDLGQPQHF
-,TRBJ2-7,TRBV11-1,TRBD1,TGTGCCAGCAGCCTCCGATTTCCACGGGACAGATGGGTCGAGCAGTACTTC,CASSLRFPRDRWVEQYF
once,TRBJ2-7,TRBV7-9,-,TGTGCCAGCAGCTTGGACTTCGAGCAGTACTTC,CASSLDFEQYF